This T cell receptor beta chain was observed in a study of molecular identifiers for immune sequencing clone quantification. Study details: Naive CD8 cell RNA, from 20,000 or 100,000 cells, was split five ways in replicates, with four sequenced.

With 10%, 30% or 50% of RNA, about 17,000 to 1,000,000 naive CD8 T cells were sequenced. Naive CD8 T cells underwent sorting with the CD8+CD4-CCR7+CD45RA+ definition. V shed 3 bases and J shed 0 bases, with 8 bases lying between them. Per germline, CDR1 SEHNR and CDR2 FQNEAQ (reference sequence). CDR3 size: 15 residues. TCRdb itself ran the PCR reads through MiXCR, one entry per CDR3 protein. Of about half a million distinct CDR3 sequences in the sample, roughly 23% were seen once. This clonotype was recorded at least ten times. This clonotype originated in a human donor in good health. Some libraries in this study had Jurkat cell RNA spiked in. The gene calls are TRBV7-9 and TRBJ1-4, with D hard to call. The sequenced sample consisted of naive CD8+ T cells from blood, with Jurkat cell RNA spiked in. Subset indicated: FACS-sorted CD8+CD4-CCR7+CD45RA+ naive T cells. CDR3 sequence: CASSFGSATNEKLFF. Written as DNA, the CDR3 is TGTGCCAGCAGCTTCGGCAGTGCAACTAATGAAAAACTGTTTTTT.